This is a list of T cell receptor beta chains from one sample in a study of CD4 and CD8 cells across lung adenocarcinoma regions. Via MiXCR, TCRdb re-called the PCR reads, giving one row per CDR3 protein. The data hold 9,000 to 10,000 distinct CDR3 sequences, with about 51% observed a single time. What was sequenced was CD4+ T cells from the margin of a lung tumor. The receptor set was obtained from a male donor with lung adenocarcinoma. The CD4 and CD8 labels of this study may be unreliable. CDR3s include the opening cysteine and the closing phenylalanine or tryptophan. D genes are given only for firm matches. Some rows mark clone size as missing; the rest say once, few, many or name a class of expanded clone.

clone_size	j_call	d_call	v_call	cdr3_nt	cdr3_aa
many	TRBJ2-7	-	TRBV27	TGTGCCAGCAGCCGGGACACGATACTTGGCGAGCAGTACTTC	CASSRDTILGEQYF
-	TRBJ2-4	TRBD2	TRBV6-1	TGTGCCAGCAGCGTCTTCCGGACTAGCTATTCCGATGAGCAGTACTTC	CASSVFRTSYSDEQYF
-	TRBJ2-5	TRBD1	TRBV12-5	TGTGCTAGTGGTTTGGGACAGGGTGTGGAGACCCAGTACTTC	CASGLGQGVETQYF
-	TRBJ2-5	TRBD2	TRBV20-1	TGCAGTGCTCAGGGACTAGCGGGAGGGGTTAATGACCAAGAGACCCAGTACTTC	CSAQGLAGGVNDQETQYF
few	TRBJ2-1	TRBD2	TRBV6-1	TGTGCCAGCAGCCGGACTAGCGGTGGAAGCTCCTACAATGAGCAGTTCTTC	CASSRTSGGSSYNEQFF
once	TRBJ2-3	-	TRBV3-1	TGTGCCAGCAGCCAAGTCGCGGGGCTGGGAGCCACAGACACTCAGTATTTT	CASSQVAGLGATDTQYF
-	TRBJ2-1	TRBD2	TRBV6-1	TGTGCCAGCAGTACACGCACTAGCGGGCTCTACAATGAGCAGTTCTTC	CASSTRTSGLYNEQFF
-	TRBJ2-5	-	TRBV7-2	TGTGCGGGCAGCTGGGGACGGGACCTAGAGACGCAGTACTTC	CAGSWGRDLETQYF
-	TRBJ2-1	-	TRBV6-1	TGTGCCAGCAGCTGGGGAAACACCTACAATGAGCAGTTCTTC	CASSWGNTYNEQFF
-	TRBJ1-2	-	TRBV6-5	TGTGCCAGCAGTTACTCGCCCCGGGACTACTATGGCTACACCTTC	CASSYSPRDYYGYTF
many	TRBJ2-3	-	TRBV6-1	TGTGCCAGCTCAGCTCGCCTCACAGATACGCAGTATTTT	CASSARLTDTQYF
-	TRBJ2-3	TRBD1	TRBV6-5	TGTGCCAGCAGTTACGGGGACAGGGGAACAGATACGCAGTATTTT	CASSYGDRGTDTQYF
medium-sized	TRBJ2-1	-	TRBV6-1	TGTGCCAGCAGGCTGGGACGGTTCAATGAGCAGTTCTTC	CASRLGRFNEQFF
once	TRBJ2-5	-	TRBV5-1	TGCGCCAGCCAACATTGGGATCTATCCCAAGAGACCCAGTACTTC	CASQHWDLSQETQYF
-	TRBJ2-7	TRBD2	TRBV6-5	TGTGCCAGCAGTTCATCTTGGACTAGCGACGAGCAGTACTTC	CASSSSWTSDEQYF
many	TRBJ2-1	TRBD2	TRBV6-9	TGTGCCAGCAGTTATAGCGGGAGGGCCAATGAGCAGTTCTTC	CASSYSGRANEQFF
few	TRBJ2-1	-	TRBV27	TGTGCCAGCAGTTTGGAACTATCGACGTGGGATGAGCAGTTCTTC	CASSLELSTWDEQFF
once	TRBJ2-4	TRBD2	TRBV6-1	TGTGCCAGCAGTAGCTCCTCGGGGGGGTGGGCCAAAGATACTCAGTATTTC	CASSSSSGGWAKDTQYF
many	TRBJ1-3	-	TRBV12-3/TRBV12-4	TGTGCCAGCAGCCCAAGGGGAGGGGCGGGAAACACCATATATTTT	CASSPRGGAGNTIYF
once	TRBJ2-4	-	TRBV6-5	TGTGCCAGCAGTTGCGGCGCGGGGCTGGGAGCGAAAAACATTCAGTACTTT	CASSCGAGLGAKNIQYF
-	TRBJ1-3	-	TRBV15	TGTGCCACCAGCAGCACCGGGACGGGAGGAAACACCATATATTTT	CATSSTGTGGNTIYF
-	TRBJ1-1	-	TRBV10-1	TGCGCCAGCAGTGAGTCGACGCAGCGGGGGAACACTGAAGCTTTCTTT	CASSESTQRGNTEAFF
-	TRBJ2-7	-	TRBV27	TGTGCCAGCAGTCCCTGGGCGGGGACAGCCGAGTACGAGCAGTACTTC	CASSPWAGTAEYEQYF
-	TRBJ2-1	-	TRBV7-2	TGTGCCAGCAGCACCTCATTGGTCGGGGACATACTTCCTGAGCAGTTCTTC	CASSTSLVGDILPEQFF
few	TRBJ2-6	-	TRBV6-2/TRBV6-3	TGTGCCAGCAGTCGTGCAGGGGTTGATGGGGCCAACGTCCTGACTTTC	CASSRAGVDGANVLTF
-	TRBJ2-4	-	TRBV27	TGTGCCAGGGGGATGGGCGGCAAAGACATTCAGTACTTT	CARGMGGKDIQYF
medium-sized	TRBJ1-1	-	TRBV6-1	TGTGCCAGCGCCTGGGGGCGGACTGAAGCTTTCTTT	CASAWGRTEAFF
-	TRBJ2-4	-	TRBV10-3	TGTGCCACCGAGCGTGACCCGACAGACATGCAGTATTTC	CATERDPTDMQYF
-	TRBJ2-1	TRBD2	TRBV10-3	TGTGCCATCAGTCATGAGACTAGCGTCCATGAGCAGTTCTTC	CAISHETSVHEQFF
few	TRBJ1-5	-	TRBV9	TGTGCCAGCAGCGTAGCTGGGGGCAATCAGCCCCAGCATTTT	CASSVAGGNQPQHF
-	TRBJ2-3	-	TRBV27	TGTGTCAGCAGGATAGACGGCACAGATATGCAGTATTTC	CVSRIDGTDMQYF
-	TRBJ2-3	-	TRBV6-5	TGTGCCAGCAGTTACTCGATTGGGGCAACAGATACGCAGTATTTT	CASSYSIGATDTQYF
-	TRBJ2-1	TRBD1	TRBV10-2	TGCGCCAGCAGTGCGACGTCAGGGGGCGTGAATGAGCAGTTCTTC	CASSATSGGVNEQFF
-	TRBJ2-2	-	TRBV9	TGTGCCAGCAGCGCAAGTTGGACCGGGGAGCTGTTTTTT	CASSASWTGELFF
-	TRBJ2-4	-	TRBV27	TGTGCCAGCAGATCCGTAGGGCTGCTGTGGGCCACAGACACTCAGTACTTC	CASRSVGLLWATDTQYF
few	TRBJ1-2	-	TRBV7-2	TGTGCCAGCAGCTTAAATAGGGGGGCTGGCTATGGCTACACCTTC	CASSLNRGAGYGYTF
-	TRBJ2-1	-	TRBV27	TGTGCCACCTCGGGACTGAACAATGAGCAGTTCTTC	CATSGLNNEQFF
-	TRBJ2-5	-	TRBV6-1	TGTGCCAGCAGTGGGGGCACCTCCACAGATACGCAGTACTTC	CASSGGTSTDTQYF
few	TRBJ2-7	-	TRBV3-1	TGTGCCAGCAGTCTGGGGCTTTACGAGCAGTACTTC	CASSLGLYEQYF
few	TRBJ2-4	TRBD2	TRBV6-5	TGTGCCAGCAGTTACAGGGAGGGAAACATTCAGTACTTC	CASSYREGNIQYF
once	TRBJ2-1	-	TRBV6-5	TGTGCCAGCAGTTTCGGTCTACAGCGGTTGAGCTCCTACAATGAGCAGTTCTTC	CASSFGLQRLSSYNEQFF
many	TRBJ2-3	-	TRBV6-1	TGTGCCAGCCCCCCGGTAGATACGCAGTATTTT	CASPPVDTQYF
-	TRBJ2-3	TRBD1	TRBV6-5	TGTGCCAGCAGTTACACAGGATACTTAGACACTTACACAGGGGCGCAGTTTTTT	CASSYTGYLDTYTGAQFF
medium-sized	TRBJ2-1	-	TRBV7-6	TGTGCCAGCACAGGGCGTTACAATGAGCAGTTCTTC	CASTGRYNEQFF
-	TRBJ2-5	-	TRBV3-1	TGTGCCAGCAGCCAAAGGGGGGGCCAAGAGACCCAGTACTTC	CASSQRGGQETQYF
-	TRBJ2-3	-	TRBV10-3	TGTGCCATCAGTGAGTTTAGCGGCTTCACAGATACGCAGTATTTT	CAISEFSGFTDTQYF
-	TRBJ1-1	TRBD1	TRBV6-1	TGTGCCAGCAGTGAACGGGACAGACTCACTGAAGCTTTCTTT	CASSERDRLTEAFF
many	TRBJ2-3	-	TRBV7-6	TGTGCCAGCAGCCTCAGTCAGGGGGATACGCAGTATTTT	CASSLSQGDTQYF